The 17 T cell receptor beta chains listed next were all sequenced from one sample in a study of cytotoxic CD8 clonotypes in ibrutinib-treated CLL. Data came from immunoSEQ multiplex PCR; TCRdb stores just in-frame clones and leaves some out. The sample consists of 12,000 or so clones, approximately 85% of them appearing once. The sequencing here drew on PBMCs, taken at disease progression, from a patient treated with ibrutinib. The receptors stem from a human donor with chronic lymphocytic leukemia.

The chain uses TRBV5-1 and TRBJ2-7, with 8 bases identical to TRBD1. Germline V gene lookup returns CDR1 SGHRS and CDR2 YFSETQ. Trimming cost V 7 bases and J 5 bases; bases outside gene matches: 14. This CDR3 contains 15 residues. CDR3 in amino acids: CASANVGQGLDEQYF. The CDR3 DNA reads TGCGCCAGCGCTAATGTTGGACAGGGATTAGACGAGCAGTACTTC.

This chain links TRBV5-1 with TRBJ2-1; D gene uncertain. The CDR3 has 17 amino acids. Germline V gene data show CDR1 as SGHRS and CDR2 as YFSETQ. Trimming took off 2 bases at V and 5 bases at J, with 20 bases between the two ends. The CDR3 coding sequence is TGCGCCAGCAGCTTTGGCTTGAGAGTTAGTAACAACAATGAGCAGTTCTTC. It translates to CASSFGLRVSNNNEQFF. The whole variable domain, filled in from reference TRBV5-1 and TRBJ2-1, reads KAGVTQTPRYLIKTRGQQVTLSCSPISGHRSVSWYQQTPGQGLQFLFEYFSETQRNKGNFPGRFSGRQFSNSRSEMNVSTLELGDSALYLCASSFGLRVSNNNEQFFGPGTRLTVL.

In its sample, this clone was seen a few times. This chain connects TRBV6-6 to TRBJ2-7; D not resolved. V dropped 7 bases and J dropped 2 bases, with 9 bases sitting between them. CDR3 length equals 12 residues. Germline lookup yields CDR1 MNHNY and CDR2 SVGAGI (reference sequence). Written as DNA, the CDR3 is TGTGCCAGCACAAAGGCAGCCTACGAGCAGTACTTC. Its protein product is CASTKAAYEQYF.

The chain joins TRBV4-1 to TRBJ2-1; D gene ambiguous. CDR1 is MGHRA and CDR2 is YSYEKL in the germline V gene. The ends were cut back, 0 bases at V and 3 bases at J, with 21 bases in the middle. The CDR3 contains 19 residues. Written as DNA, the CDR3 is TGCGCCAGCAGCCAAGATCTGGTAAGGTGGAAAACCTTCTACAATGAGCAGTTCTTC. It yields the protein CASSQDLVRWKTFYNEQFF.

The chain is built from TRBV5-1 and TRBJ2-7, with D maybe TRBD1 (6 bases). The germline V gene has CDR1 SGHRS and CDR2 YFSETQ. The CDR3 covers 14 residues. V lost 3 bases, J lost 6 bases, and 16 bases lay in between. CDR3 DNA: TGCGCCAGCAGCTCGGGACAAACGGGATCCGAGCAGTACTTC. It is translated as CASSSGQTGSEQYF.

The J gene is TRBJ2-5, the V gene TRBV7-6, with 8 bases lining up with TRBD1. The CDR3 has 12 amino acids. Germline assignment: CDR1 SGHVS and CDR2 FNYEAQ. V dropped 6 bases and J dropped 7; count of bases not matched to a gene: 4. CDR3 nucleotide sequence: TGTGCCAGCAGTACAGGGGGGCCGACCCAGTACTTC. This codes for CASSTGGPTQYF.

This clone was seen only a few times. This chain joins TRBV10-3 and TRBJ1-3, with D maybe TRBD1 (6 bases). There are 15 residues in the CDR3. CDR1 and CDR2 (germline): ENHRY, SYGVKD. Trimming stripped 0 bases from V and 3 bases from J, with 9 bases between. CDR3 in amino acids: CAISESTGNGNTIYF. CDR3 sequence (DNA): TGTGCCATCAGTGAGTCGACAGGTAATGGAAACACCATATATTTT.

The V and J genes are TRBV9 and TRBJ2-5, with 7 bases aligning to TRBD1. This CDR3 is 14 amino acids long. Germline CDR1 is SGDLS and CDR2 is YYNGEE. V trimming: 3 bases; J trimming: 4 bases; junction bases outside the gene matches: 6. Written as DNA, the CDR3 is TGTGCCAGCAGCGGTAAGGGGGCAATAGAGACCCAGTACTTC. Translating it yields CASSGKGAIETQYF.

CDR3 bases: TGTGCCAGCAGCTTCAGTACGGGGACTGAAGAGACCCAGTACTTC. Encoded protein: CASSFSTGTEETQYF. The rearrangement links TRBV11-2 to TRBJ2-5; D might be TRBD2 (6 bases). The ends were cut back, 3 bases at V and 3 bases at J, with 14 bases in the middle. The CDR3 has 15 amino acids. CDR1 and CDR2 (germline): SGHAT, FQNNGV.

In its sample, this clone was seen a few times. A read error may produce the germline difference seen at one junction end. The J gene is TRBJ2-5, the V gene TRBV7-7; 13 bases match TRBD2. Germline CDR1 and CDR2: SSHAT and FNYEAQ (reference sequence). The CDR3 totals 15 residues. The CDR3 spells CASSHGLAGVETQYF. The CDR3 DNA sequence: TGTGCTAGCAGCCACGGACTAGCGGGAGTGGAGACCCAGTACTTC.

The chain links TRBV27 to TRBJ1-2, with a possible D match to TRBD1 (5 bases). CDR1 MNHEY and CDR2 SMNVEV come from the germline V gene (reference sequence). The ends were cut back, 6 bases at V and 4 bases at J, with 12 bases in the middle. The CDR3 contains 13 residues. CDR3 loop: CASRGTDVYGYTF. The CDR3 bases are TGTGCCAGCAGGGGGACGGACGTCTATGGCTACACCTTC.

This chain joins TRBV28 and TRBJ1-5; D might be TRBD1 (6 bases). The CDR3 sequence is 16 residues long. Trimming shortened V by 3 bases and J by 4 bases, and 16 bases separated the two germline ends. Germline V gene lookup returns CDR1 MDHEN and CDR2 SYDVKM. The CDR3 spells CASSLRRGAPNQPQHF. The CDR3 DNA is TGTGCCAGCAGTTTGCGTCGGGGGGCTCCTAATCAGCCCCAGCATTTT. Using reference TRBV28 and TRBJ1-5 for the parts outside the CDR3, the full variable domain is DVKVTQSSRYLVKRTGEKVFLECVQDMDHENMFWYRQDPGLGLRLIYFSYDVKMKEKGDIPEGYSVSREKKERFSLILESASTNQTSMYLCASSLRRGAPNQPQHFGDGTRLSIL.

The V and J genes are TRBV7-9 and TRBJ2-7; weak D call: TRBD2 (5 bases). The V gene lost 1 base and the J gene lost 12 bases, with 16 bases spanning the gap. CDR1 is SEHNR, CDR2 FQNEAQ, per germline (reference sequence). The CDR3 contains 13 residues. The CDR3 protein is CASSLVGLSEGYF. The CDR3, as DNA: TGTGCCAGCAGCTTAGTTGGTCTCTCCGAGGGGTACTTC.

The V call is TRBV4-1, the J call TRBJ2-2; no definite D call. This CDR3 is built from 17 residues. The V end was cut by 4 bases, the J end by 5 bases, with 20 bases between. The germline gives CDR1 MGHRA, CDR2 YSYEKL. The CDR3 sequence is CASSRDGLVSKTGELFF. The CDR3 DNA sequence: TGCGCCAGCAGCCGCGATGGTTTAGTTTCCAAAACCGGGGAGCTGTTTTTT.

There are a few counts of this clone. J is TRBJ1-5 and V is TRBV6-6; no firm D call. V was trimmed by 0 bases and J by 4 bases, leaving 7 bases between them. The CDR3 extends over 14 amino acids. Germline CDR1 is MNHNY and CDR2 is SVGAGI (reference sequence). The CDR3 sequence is CASSYSEANQPQHF. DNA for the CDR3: TGTGCCAGCAGTTACTCGGAGGCTAATCAGCCCCAGCATTTT.

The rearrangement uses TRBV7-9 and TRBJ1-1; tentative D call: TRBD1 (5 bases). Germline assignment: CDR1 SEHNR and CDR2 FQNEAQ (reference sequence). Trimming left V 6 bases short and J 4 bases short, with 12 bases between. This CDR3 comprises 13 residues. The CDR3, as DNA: TGTGCCAGCAGGGGGCTTGAGGGCACTGAAGCTTTCTTT. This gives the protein CASRGLEGTEAFF.

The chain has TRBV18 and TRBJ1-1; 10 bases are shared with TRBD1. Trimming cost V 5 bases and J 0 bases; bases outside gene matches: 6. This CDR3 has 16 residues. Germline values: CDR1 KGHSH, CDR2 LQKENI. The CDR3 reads CASSDRQGAMNTEAFF. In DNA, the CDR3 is TGTGCCAGCTCAGATCGACAGGGGGCGATGAACACTGAAGCTTTCTTT.